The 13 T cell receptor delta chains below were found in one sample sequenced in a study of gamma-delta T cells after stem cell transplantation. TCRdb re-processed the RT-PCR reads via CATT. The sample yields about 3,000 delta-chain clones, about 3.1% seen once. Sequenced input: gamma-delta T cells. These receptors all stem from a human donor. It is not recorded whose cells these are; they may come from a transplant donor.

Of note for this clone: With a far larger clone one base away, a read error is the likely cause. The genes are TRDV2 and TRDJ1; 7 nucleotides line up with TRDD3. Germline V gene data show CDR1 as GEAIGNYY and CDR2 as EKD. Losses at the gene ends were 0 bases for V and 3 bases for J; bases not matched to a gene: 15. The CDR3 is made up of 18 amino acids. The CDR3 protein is CACDTVSWAEGYSDKLIF. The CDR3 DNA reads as TGTGCCTGTGACACCGTTTCCTGGGCTGAGGGATACTCCGATAAACTCATCTTT.

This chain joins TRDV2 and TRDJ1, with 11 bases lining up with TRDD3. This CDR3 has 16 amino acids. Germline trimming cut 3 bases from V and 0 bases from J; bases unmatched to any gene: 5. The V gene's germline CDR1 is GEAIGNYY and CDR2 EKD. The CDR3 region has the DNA TGTGCCTGTGACTCCTTACTGGGGGATAACACCGATAAACTCATCTTT. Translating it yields CACDSLLGDNTDKLIF.

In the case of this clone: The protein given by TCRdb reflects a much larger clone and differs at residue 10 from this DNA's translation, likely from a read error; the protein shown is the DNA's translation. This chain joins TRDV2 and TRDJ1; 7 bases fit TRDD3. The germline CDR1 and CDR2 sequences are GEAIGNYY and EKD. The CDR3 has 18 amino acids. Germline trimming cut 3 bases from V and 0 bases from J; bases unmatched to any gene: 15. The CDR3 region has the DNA TGTGCCTGTGACCTACTCAACGGGGGATCCGAGTACACCGATAAACTCATCTTT. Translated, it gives CACDLLNGGSEYTDKLIF.

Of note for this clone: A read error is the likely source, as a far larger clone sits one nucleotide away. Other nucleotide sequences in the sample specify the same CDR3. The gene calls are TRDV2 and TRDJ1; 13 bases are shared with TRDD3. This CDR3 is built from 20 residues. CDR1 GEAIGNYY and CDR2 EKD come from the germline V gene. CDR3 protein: CACDTGSLLGDTVDTDKLIF. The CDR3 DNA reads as TGTGCCTGTGACACCGGTTCTTTACTGGGGGATACGGTGGACACCGACAAACTCATCTTT.

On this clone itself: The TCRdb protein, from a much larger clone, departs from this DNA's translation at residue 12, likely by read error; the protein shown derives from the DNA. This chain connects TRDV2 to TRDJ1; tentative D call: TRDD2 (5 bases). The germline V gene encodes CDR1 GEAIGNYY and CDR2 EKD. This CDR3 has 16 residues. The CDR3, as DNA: TGTGCCTGTGACCTACTTACGGGGCCCTACACCGGTAAACTCATCTTT. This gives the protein CACDLLTGPYTGKLIF.

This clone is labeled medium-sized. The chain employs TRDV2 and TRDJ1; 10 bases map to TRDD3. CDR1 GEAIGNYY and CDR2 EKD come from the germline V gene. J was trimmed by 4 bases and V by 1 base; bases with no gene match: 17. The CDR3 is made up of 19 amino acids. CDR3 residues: CACDTVQALGDTGGDKLIF. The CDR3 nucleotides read TGTGCCTGTGACACGGTCCAGGCATTGGGGGATACCGGCGGCGATAAACTCATCTTT.

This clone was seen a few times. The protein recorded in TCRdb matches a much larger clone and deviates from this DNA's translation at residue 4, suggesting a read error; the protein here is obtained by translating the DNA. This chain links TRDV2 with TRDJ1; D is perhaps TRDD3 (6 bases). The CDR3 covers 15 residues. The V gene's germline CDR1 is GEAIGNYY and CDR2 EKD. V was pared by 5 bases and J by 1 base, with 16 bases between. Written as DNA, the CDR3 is TGTGCCTGTGGCTCGTTACTGGGATCCACCGATAAACTCATCTTT. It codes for CACGSLLGSTDKLIF.

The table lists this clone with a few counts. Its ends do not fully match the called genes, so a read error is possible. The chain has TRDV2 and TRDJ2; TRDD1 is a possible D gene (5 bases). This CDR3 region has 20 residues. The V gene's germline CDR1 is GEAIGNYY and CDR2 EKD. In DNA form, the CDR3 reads TGTGCCTGTGACACCCTAAATACTCATGTGTCTTTCAGTTCGGCAGCACCACTCTTCTTT. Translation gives CACDTLNTHVSFSSAAPLFF.

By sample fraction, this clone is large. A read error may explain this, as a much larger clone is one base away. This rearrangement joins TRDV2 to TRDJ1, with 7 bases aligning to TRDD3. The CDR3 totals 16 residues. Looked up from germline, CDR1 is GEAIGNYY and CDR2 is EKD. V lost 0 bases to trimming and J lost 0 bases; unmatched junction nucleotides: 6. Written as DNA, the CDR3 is TGTGCCTGTGACACCCTGGGGGCCTATAACACCGATAAACTCATCTTT. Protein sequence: CACDTLGAYNTDKLIF.

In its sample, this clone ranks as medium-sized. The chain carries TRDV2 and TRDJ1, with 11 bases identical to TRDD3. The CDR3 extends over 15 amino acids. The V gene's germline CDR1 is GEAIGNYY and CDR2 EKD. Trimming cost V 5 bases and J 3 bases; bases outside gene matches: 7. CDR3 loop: CACVSLGDTPDKLIF. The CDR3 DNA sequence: TGTGCCTGTGTATCCCTGGGGGATACTCCCGATAAACTCATCTTT.

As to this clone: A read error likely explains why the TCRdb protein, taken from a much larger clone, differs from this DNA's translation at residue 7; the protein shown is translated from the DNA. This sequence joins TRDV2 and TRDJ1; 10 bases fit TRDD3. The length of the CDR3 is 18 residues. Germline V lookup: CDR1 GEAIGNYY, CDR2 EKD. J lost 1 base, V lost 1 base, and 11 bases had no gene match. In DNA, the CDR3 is TGTGCCTGTGACACTGTATTCGGGGGATACGGGTCCACCGATAAACTCATCTTT. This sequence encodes CACDTVFGGYGSTDKLIF.

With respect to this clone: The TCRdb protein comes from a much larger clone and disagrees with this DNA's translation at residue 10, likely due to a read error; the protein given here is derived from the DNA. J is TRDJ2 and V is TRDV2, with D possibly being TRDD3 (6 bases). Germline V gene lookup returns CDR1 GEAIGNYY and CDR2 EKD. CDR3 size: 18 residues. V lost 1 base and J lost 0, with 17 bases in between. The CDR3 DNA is TGTGCCTGTGACACTGTTGGTGGGGGCCCAGCTTTGACAGCACAACTCTTCTTT. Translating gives CACDTVGGGPALTAQLFF.

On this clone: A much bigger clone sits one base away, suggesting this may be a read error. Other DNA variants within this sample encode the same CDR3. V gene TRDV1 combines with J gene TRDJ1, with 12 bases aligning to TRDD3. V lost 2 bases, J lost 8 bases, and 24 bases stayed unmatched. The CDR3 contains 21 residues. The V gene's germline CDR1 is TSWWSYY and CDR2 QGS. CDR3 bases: TGTGCTCTTGGGGAATTCCTTCCTACTCTGGGGGATACGGGGACACATGGCAAACTCATCTTT. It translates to CALGEFLPTLGDTGTHGKLIF.